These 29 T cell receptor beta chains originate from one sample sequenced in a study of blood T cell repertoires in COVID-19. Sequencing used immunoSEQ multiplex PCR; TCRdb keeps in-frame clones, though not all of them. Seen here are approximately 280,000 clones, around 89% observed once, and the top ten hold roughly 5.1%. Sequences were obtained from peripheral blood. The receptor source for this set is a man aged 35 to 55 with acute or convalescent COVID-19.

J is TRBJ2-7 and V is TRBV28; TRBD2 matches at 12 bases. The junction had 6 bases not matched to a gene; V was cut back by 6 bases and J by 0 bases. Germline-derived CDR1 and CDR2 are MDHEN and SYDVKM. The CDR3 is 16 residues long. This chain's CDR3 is CASSSLAGGSSYEQYF. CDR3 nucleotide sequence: TGTGCCAGCAGCTCCCTAGCGGGGGGGAGCTCCTACGAGCAGTACTTC.

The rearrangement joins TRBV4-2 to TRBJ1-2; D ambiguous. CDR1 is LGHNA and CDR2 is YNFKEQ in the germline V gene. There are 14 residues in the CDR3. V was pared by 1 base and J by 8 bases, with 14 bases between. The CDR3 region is CASSQVEGGRGYTF. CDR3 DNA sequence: TGTGCCAGCAGCCAAGTTGAGGGTGGGCGAGGCTACACCTTC.

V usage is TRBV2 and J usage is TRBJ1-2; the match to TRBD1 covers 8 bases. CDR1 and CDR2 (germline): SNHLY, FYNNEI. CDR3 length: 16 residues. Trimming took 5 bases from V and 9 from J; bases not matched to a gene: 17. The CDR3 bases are TGTGCCAGCAGTACGCTCGGGGACAGGTGGGCAGGTCGCTACACCTTC. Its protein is CASSTLGDRWAGRYTF.

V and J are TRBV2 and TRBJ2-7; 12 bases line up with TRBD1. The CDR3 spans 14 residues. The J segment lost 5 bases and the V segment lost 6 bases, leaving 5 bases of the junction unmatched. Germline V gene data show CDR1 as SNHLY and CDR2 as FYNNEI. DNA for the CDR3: TGTGCCAGCAGGGGGACAGGGGGCAAGAACGAGCAGTACTTC. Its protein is CASRGTGGKNEQYF.

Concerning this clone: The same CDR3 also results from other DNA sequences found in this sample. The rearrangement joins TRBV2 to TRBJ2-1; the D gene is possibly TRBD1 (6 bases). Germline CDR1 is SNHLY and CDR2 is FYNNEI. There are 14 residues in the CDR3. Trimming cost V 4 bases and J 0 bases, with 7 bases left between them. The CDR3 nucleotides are TGTGCCAGCAGTGTGGGGGCCTCCTACAATGAGCAGTTCTTC. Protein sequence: CASSVGASYNEQFF.

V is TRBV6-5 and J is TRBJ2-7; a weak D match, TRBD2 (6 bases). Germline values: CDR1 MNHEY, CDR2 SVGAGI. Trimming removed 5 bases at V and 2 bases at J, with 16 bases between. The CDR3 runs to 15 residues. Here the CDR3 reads CASSPEGLGTYEQYF. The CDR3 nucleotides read TGTGCCAGCAGTCCGGAGGGCCTGGGAACCTACGAGCAGTACTTC.

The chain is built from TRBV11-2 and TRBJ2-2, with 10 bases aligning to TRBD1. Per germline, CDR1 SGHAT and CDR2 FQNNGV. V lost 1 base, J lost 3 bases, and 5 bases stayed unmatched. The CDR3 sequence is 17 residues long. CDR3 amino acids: CASSLGWGTGDTGELFF. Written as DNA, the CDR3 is TGTGCCAGCAGCTTAGGCTGGGGGACAGGGGACACCGGGGAGCTGTTTTTT.

CDR3 sequence reads: CASSLPGALNYGYTF. The CDR3 bases are TGTGCCAGCTCACTGCCAGGGGCCCTTAACTATGGCTACACCTTC. The rearrangement uses TRBV18 and TRBJ1-2; D perhaps matches TRBD1 (6 bases). The CDR3 runs to 15 residues. V dropped 4 bases and J dropped 1 base, with 13 bases sitting between them. The V gene's germline CDR1 is KGHSH and CDR2 LQKENI.

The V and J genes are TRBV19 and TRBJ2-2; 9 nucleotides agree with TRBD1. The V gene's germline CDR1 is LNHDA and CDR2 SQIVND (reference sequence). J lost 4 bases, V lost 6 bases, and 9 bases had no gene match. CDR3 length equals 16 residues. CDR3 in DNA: TGTGCCAGTAGGCGTCTAAGGACAGGGGTCACCGGGGAGCTGTTTTTT. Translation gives CASRRLRTGVTGELFF.

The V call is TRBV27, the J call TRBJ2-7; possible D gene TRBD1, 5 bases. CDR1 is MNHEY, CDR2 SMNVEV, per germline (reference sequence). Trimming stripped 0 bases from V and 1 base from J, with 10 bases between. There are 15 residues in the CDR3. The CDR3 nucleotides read TGTGCCAGCAGTTTATCAGGGGTTAGGTCCTACGAGCAGTACTTC. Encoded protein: CASSLSGVRSYEQYF.

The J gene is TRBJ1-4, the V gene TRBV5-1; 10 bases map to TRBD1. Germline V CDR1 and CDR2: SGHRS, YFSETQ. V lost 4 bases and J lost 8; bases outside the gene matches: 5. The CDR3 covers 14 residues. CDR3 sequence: CASSPGTGEEKLFF. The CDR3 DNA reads TGCGCCAGCAGCCCCGGGACAGGGGAAGAAAAACTGTTTTTT.

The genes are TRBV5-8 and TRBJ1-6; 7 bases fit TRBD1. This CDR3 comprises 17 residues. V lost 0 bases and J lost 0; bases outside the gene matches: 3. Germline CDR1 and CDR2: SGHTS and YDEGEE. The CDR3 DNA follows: TGTGCCAGCAGCTTGGCCTCAGGGGGCTCCTATAATTCACCCCTCCACTTT. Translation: CASSLASGGSYNSPLHF.

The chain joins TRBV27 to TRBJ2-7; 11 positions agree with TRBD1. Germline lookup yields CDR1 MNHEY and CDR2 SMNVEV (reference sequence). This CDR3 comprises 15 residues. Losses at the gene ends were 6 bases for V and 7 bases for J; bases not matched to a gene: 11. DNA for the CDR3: TGTGCCAGCAGGAACCGAGGACAGGGGGCTGAAGAGCAGTACTTC. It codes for CASRNRGQGAEEQYF.

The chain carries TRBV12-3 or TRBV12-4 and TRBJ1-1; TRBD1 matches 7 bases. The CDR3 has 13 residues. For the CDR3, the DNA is TGTGCAAGCCAGGGGGGAACAGTCGCTGAAGCTTTCTTT. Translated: CASQGGTVAEAFF.

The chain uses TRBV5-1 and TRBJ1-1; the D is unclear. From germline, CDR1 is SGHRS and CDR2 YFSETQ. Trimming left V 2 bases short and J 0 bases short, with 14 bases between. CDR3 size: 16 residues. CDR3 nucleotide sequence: TGCGCCAGCAGCTTTAGTAATACGCCAATGAACACTGAAGCTTTCTTT. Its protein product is CASSFSNTPMNTEAFF.

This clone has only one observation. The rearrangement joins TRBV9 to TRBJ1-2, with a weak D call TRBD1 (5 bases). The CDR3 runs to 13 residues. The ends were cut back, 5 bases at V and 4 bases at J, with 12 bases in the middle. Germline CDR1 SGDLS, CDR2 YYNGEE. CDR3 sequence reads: CASRDIRAYGYTF. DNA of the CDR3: TGTGCCAGCAGGGACATTCGGGCCTATGGCTACACCTTC.

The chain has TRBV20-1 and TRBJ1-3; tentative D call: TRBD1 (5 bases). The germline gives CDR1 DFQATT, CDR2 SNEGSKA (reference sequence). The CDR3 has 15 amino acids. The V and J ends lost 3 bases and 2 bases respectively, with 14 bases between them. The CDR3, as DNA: TGCAGTGCTAGTCACGATTCAGGGACTGGAAACACCATATATTTT. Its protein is CSASHDSGTGNTIYF.

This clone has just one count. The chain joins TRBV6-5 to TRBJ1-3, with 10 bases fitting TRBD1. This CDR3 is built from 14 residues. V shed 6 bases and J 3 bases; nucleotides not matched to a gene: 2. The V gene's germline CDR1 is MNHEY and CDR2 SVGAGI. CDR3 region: CASRGTGVGNTIYF. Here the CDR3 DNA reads TGTGCCAGCAGGGGGACAGGGGTTGGAAACACCATATATTTT.

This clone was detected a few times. CDR3 protein: CASSEYGGHTDTQYF. CDR3 nucleotides: TGTGCCAGCAGTGAATATGGGGGCCATACAGATACGCAGTATTTT. The chain couples TRBV2 to TRBJ2-3, with D maybe TRBD1 (6 bases). Germline lookup yields CDR1 SNHLY and CDR2 FYNNEI. V gave up 2 bases and J gave up 3 bases, with 12 bases separating them. The CDR3 covers 15 residues.

CDR3 sequence reads: CASSLDGRSGNTIYF. The CDR3 region has the DNA TGTGCCAGCAGCTTAGACGGGAGGTCTGGAAACACCATATATTTT. The rearrangement joins TRBV11-3 to TRBJ1-3; D is unresolved. The V end was cut by 0 bases, the J end by 1 base, with 7 bases between. The CDR3 covers 15 residues. Germline-derived CDR1 and CDR2 are SGHNT and YENEEA.

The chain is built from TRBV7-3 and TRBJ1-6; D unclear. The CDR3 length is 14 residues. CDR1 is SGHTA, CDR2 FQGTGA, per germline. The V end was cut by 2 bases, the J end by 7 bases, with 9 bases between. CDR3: CASSLGAENSPLHF. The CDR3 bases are TGTGCCAGCAGCTTAGGCGCGGAAAATTCACCCCTCCACTTT.

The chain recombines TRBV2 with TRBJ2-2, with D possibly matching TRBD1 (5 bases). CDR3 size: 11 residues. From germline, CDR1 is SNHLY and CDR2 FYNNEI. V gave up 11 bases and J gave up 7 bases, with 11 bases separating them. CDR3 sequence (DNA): TGTGCCGGACACCAGGACGGGGAGCTGTTTTTT. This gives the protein CAGHQDGELFF. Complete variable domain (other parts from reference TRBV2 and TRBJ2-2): EPEVTQTPSHQVTQMGQEVILRCVPISNHLYFYWYRQILGQKVEFLVSFYNNEISEKSEIFDDQFSVERPDGSNFTLKIRSTKLEDSAMYFCAGHQDGELFFGEGSRLTVL.

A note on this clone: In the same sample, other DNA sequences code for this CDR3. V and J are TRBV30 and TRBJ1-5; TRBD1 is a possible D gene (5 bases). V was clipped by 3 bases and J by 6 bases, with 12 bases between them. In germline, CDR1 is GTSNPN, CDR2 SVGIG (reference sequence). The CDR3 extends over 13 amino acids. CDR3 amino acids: CAWSFAGGQPQHF. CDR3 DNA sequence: TGTGCCTGGAGCTTCGCGGGGGGTCAGCCCCAGCATTTT. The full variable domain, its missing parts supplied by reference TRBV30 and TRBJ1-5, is SQTIHQWPATLVQPVGSPLSLECTVEGTSNPNLYWYRQAAGRGLQLLFYSVGIGQISSEVPQNLSASRPQDRQFILSSKKLLLSDSGFYLCAWSFAGGQPQHFGDGTRLSIL.

The CDR3, as DNA: TGCGCCGTTAGGAGCGGGTGGGACACTGAAGCTTTCTTT. It yields the protein CAVRSGWDTEAFF. This sequence joins TRBV10-2 and TRBJ1-1; D is uncertain. The CDR3 contains 13 residues. CDR1 and CDR2 (germline): WSHSY, SAAADI. V shed 11 bases and J shed 3 bases, with 16 bases lying between them.

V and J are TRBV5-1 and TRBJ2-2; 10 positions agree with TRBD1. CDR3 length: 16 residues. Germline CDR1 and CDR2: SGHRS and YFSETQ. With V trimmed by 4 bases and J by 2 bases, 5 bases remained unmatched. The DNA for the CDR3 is TGCGCCAGCAGCCCTAGACAGGGGGCAAACACCGGGGAGCTGTTTTTT. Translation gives CASSPRQGANTGELFF.

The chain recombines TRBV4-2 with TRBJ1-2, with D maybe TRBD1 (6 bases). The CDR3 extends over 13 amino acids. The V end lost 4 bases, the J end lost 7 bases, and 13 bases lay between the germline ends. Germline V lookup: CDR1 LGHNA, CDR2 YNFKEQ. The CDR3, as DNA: TGTGCCAGCAGCCTTGGGGGGGCGTTTGGCTACACCTTC. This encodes CASSLGGAFGYTF.

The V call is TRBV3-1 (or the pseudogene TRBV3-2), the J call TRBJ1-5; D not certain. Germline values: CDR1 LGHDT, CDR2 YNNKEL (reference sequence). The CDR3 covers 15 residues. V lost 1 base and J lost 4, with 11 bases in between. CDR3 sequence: CASSQGNGENQPQHF. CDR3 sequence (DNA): TGTGCCAGCAGCCAAGGAAACGGGGAGAATCAGCCCCAGCATTTT.

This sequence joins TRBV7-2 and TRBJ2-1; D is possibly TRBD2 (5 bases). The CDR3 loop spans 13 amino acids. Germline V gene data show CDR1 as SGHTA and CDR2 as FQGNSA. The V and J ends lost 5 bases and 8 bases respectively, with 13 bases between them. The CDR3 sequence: CASSHPPGDEQFF. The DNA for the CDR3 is TGTGCCAGCAGCCACCCCCCCGGGGATGAGCAGTTCTTC.

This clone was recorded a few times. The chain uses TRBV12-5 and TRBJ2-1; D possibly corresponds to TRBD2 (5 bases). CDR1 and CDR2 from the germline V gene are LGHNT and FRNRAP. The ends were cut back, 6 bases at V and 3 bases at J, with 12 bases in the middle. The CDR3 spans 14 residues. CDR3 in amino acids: CASGPGMGYNEQFF. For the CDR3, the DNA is TGTGCTAGTGGCCCGGGGATGGGCTACAATGAGCAGTTCTTC.